The clone carrying this TCR beta chain counts as medium-sized. This sample stems from a study of glioma-infiltrating T cells after dendritic cell vaccination. Amplification used 60 V beta primers and 13 J beta primers. Profiled with immunoSEQ multiplex PCR; TCRdb holds only in-frame clones, not every one. Among roughly 100,000 clones listed, 75% to 85% were seen once. Unmatched junction bases numbered 1, after V lost 2 bases and J lost 4 bases. The CDR3 sequence is 14 residues long. Germline-derived CDR1 and CDR2 are MNHNY and SVGAGI (reference sequence). PBMC were collected before vaccination, two weeks after the third vaccination, and at progression.

The sequenced sample was blood, obtained before dendritic cell vaccination. This receptor was taken from a human donor with glioblastoma. This rearrangement joins TRBV6-6 to TRBJ1-3, with TRBD1 matching 8 bases. CDR3 DNA sequence: TGTGCCAGCAGTTACGGACAGGGAGGAAACACCATATATTTT. This sequence encodes CASSYGQGGNTIYF.